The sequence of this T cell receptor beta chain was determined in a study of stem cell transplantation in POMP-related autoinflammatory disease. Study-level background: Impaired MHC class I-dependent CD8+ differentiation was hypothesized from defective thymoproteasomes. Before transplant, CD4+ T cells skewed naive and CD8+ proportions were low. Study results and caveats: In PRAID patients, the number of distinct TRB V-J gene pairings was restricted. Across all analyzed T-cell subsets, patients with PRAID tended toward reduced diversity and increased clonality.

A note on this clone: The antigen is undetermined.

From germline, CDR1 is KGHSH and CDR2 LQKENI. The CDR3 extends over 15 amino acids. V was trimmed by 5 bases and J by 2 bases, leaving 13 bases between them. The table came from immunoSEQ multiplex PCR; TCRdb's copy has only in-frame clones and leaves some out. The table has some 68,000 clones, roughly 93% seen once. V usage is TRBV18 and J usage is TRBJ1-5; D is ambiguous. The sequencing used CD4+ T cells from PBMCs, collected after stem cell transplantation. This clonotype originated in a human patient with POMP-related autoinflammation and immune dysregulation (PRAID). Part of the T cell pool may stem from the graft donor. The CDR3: CASSSTRQGNQPQHF. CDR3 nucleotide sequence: TGTGCCAGCTCATCCACCCGTCAGGGCAATCAGCCCCAGCATTTT. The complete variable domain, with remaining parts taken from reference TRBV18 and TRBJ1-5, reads NAGVMQNPRHLVRRRGQEARLRCSPMKGHSHVYWYRQLPEEGLKFMVYLQKENIIDESGMPKERFSAEFPKEGPSILRIQQVVRGDSAAYFCASSSTRQGNQPQHFGDGTRLSIL.